This paragraph reports one T cell receptor beta chain. This sample is drawn from a study of blood T cell repertoires in COVID-19. Profiling relied on immunoSEQ multiplex PCR, and the TCRdb table lists in-frame clones only, not all of them. In the table there are 110,000 to 150,000 clones, 85% to 90% of which are singletons. Input material: peripheral blood. This sequence originates from a man aged 50 to 60 with active or convalescent COVID-19.

The CDR3 DNA sequence: TGTGCCAGCAGTCGGGGACAGGGGATCTATGAGCAGTTCTTC. This codes for CASSRGQGIYEQFF. This rearrangement joins TRBV6-5 to TRBJ2-1, with 10 bases lining up with TRBD1. Germline CDR1 MNHEY, CDR2 SVGAGI. The CDR3 sequence is 14 residues long. After removal of 5 bases from V and 8 bases from J, the junction contained 6 bases not matched to a gene.